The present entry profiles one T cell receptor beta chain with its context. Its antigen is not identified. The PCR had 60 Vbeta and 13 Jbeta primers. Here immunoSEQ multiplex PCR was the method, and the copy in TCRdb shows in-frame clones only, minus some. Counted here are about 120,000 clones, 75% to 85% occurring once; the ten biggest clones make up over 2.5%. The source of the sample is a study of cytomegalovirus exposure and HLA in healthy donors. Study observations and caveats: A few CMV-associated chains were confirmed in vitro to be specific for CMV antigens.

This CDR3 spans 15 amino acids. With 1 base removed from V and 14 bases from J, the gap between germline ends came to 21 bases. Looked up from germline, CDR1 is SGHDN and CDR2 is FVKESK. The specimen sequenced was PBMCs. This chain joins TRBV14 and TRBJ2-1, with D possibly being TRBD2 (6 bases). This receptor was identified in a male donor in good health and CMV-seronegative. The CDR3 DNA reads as TGTGCCAGCAGCCAAGGGTCGAGCGGGCGGGGTACGGAGTTCTTC. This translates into CASSQGSSGRGTEFF.